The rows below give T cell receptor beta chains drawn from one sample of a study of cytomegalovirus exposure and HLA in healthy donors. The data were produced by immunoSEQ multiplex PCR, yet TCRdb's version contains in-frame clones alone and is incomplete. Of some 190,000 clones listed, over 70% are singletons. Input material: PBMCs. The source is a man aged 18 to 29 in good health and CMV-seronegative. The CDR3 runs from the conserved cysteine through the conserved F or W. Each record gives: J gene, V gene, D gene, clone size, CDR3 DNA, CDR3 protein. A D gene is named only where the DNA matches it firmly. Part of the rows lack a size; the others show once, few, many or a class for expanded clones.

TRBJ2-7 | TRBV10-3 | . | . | TGTGCCATCAGTGAGTCGAGCTCCTTCTCCTACGAGCAGTACTTC | CAISESSSFSYEQYF
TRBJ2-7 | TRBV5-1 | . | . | TGCGCCAGCAGCTCGGTACCGACCTACGAGCAGTACTTC | CASSSVPTYEQYF
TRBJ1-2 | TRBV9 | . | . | TGTGCCAGCAGCGGTTTAAACTATGGCTACACCTTC | CASSGLNYGYTF
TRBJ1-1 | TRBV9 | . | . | TGTGCCAGCAGCGTAGAGGCGTCAGGGGAAATGAACACTGAAGCTTTCTTT | CASSVEASGEMNTEAFF
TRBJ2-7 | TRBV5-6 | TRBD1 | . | TGTGCCAGCAGCTTACCGGACAGGGGCTACGAGCAGTACTTC | CASSLPDRGYEQYF
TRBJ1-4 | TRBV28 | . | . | TGTGCCAGCAGTTTTGGGGGGGCTCGGGAAAAACTGTTTTTT | CASSFGGAREKLFF
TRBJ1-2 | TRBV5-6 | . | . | TGTGCCAGCAGCTTGGTTACAGGGCAAGGCTACACCTTC | CASSLVTGQGYTF
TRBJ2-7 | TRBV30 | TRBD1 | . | TGTGCCTGGAGTTCGCTGGGACAGGGGTCCGCCGAGCAGTACTTC | CAWSSLGQGSAEQYF
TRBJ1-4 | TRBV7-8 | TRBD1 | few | TGTGCCAGCAGCTTAGCGACAGGGAAGGGGGAACTGTTTTTT | CASSLATGKGELFF
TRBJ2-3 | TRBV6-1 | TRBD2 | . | TGTGCCAGCAGGCGGGAGCTTGGGTCAGATACGCAGTATTTT | CASRRELGSDTQYF
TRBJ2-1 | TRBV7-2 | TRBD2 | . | TGTGCCAGCAGCTTTTGGGGACTAGCGGGAGGTAGGAATGAGCAGTTCTTC | CASSFWGLAGGRNEQFF
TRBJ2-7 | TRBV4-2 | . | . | TGTGCCAGCAGCCAAGATGTAGGGGGGGTTTTCTACGAGCAGTACTTC | CASSQDVGGVFYEQYF
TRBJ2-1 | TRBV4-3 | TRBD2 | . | TGCGCCAGCAGCCAAGGCCGCCGGGCGGGGGGGACCTACAATGAGCAGTTCTTC | CASSQGRRAGGTYNEQFF
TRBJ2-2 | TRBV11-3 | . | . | TGTGCCAGCAGCATATTCTTGGGCTTCTCCGGGGAGCTGTTTTTT | CASSIFLGFSGELFF
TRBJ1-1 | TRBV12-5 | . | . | TGTGCTAGCACGGGGGGCCTGTCTGAAGCTTTCTTT | CASTGGLSEAFF
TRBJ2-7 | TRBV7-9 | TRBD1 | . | TGTGCCAGCAGCCCAGCACAGGGGGTTTATTACGAGCAGTACTTC | CASSPAQGVYYEQYF
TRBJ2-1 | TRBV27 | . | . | TGTGCCAGCAGGCAGCGAAATGAGCAGTTCTTC | CASRQRNEQFF
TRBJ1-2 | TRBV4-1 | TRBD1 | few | TGCGCCAGCAGCCAAGAAAGGACAGGGAATGGTGGCTACACCTTC | CASSQERTGNGGYTF
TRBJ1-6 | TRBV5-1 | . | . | TGCGCCAGCAGCTTACAGGGAGGGTATTCACCCCTCCACTTT | CASSLQGGYSPLHF
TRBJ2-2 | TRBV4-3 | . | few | TGCGCCAGCAGCGCCCACAGGGAAGCCGGGGAGCTGTTTTTT | CASSAHREAGELFF
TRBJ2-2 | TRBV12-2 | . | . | TGTGCAAGTCGCGACTTTCAGGGTCAAGGGGAGCTGTTTTTT | CASRDFQGQGELFF
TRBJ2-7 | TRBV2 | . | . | TGTGCCAGCAGTGATTTCCCAGGGAATCGGGCGAACTTC | CASSDFPGNRANF
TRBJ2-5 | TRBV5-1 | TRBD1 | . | TGCGCCAGCAGCGGGTCCGGGACAGGGGTTCAAGAGACCCAGTACTTC | CASSGSGTGVQETQYF
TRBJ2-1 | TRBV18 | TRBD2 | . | TGTGCCAGCTCACACCTAGCGGGAGTGTTCGATGAGCAGTTCTTC | CASSHLAGVFDEQFF
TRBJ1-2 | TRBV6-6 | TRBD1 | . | TGTGCCAGCAGCCGGGACAGTTCATATGGCTACACCTTC | CASSRDSSYGYTF
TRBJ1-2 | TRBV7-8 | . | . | TGTGCCAGCAGCTCCCCTGGGGGGGGAGGCTACACCTTC | CASSSPGGGGYTF
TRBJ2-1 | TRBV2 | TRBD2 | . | TGTGCCAGCAGGGTACGGGGGACTAGCGGGAGGAGTGAGCAGTTCTTC | CASRVRGTSGRSEQFF
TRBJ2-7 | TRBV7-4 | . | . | TGTGCCAGCACCATCCGGAGTAGTTTAAAGTACGAGCAGTACTTC | CASTIRSSLKYEQYF